Described below is a single TCR beta chain sequence and its context. Antigen: not known. Each of the CD4+ naive, central memory, regulatory and stem cell-like memory populations was sorted via CD45RO/CCR7/CD25/CD127/CD95/CD27. Without exception, sorted populations had purity beyond 95%. This sample was taken from a study of beta chain features in type 1 diabetes. General observations from the study: Unsettled here was the matter of whether HLA type influences TCRB rearrangement. For Type 1 diabetes patients, all four CD4+ subsets carried TCRB CDR3s that were moderately but significantly shorter.

Germline V CDR1 and CDR2: SGHDT, YYEEEE. The CDR3 has 19 residues. The J segment lost 0 bases and the V segment lost 3 bases, leaving 7 bases of the junction unmatched. Every bit of the isolated RNA underwent reverse transcription, so sequencing read expressed TCRB transcripts. Sequencing used immunoSEQ multiplex PCR; TCRdb keeps in-frame clones, though not all of them. The repertoire has some 290,000 clones, around 15% of them found once; the top ten carry less than 0.02%. The TCR comes from a man younger than 40 with type 1 diabetes. The rearrangement links TRBV5-6 to TRBJ2-1, with 15 positions matching TRBD2. Sequencing was carried out using naive CD4+ T cells from blood. Here the CDR3 reads CASSSWTSGRDLSYNEQFF. As DNA, the CDR3 is TGTGCCAGCAGCTCCTGGACTAGCGGGAGGGACCTCTCCTACAATGAGCAGTTCTTC.